The 7 T cell receptor beta chains below all came from one sample that was sequenced in a study of T cells after yellow fever vaccination. TCRdb redid the calling of the 5' RACE reads with MiXCR, one entry per CDR3 protein. The sample lists approximately 150,000 distinct CDR3 sequences; roughly 8.2% were seen once. The material sequenced was CD4+ T cells sorted from PBMCs, taken 5 days after the yellow fever booster vaccination. These receptors were collected from a man aged 25 to 40 who received the YFV17D yellow fever vaccine.

This chain uses TRBV20-1 with TRBJ2-2; perhaps TRBD1 as D (7 bases). The CDR3 covers 15 residues. Germline CDR1 is DFQATT and CDR2 is SNEGSKA (reference sequence). Trimming removed 0 bases at V and 5 bases at J, with 13 bases between. The CDR3: CSARDRAGGTGELFF. The DNA for the CDR3 is TGCAGTGCTAGAGATCGGGCAGGGGGGACCGGGGAGCTGTTTTTT.

This clonotype was observed at least ten times. This sequence joins TRBV12-3 or TRBV12-4 and TRBJ2-7, with 7 nucleotides matching TRBD2. J gave up 1 base and V 7 bases, and 7 bases lay outside the gene matches. The length of the CDR3 is 14 residues. The DNA for the CDR3 is TGTGCCAGCACCCCGGGCGGGGGATCCTACGAGCAGTACTTC. Its translation: CASTPGGGSYEQYF.

This clonotype has just a few counts. The CDR3 DNA reads TGCAGTGCTAGCCCTAGCGGGAGGATTAACTCCTACAATGAGCAGTTCTTC. Translated: CSASPSGRINSYNEQFF. This chain joins TRBV20-1 and TRBJ2-1; 11 bases map to TRBD2. V shed 3 bases, J shed 0 bases, and the junction held 7 bases outside the gene matches. Germline values: CDR1 DFQATT, CDR2 SNEGSKA (reference sequence). There are 17 residues in the CDR3.

This clonotype occurred many times. V usage is TRBV12-3 or TRBV12-4 and J usage is TRBJ2-2; D remains unclear. V lost 6 bases, J lost 5 bases, and 16 bases lay in between. The CDR3 loop spans 15 amino acids. The CDR3 here is CASRLLDSQTGELFF. The CDR3 DNA reads as TGTGCCAGCAGGCTTCTAGACTCCCAGACCGGGGAGCTGTTTTTT.

The genes are TRBV12-3 or TRBV12-4 and TRBJ2-7; D unresolved. CDR3 length: 13 amino acids. In nucleotides, the CDR3 is TGTGTCACCAGGCAGCAAGTGGGCTCTGAGCAGTACTTC. Amino acids: CVTRQQVGSEQYF.

The chain joins TRBV20-1 to TRBJ2-1; D gene unclear. The ends were cut back, 3 bases at V and 8 bases at J, with 8 bases in the middle. CDR1 and CDR2 (germline): DFQATT, SNEGSKA (reference sequence). The CDR3 spans 11 residues. Here the CDR3 reads CSASRLDEQFF. In nucleotides, the CDR3 is TGCAGTGCTAGCCGGCTGGATGAGCAGTTCTTC.

A word on this clonotype: A read error may be the cause here, since a much bigger clone is one base away. This rearrangement joins TRBV4-3 to TRBJ2-2; no reliable D call. Germline CDR1 is LGHNA and CDR2 is YSLEER. Between the trimmed V and J ends, which lost 4 bases and 6 bases, there was a span of 9 bases. The CDR3 has 13 amino acids. The CDR3: CASSRPSSGELFF. The CDR3 DNA is TGCGCCAGCAGCCGCCCCAGCTCCGGGGAGCTGTTTTTT.